This T cell receptor (beta chain) was obtained from a study of response to subunit inactivated influenza vaccine. TCRdb itself ran the RT-PCR reads through MiXCR, one entry per CDR3 protein. The data show just over 300,000 distinct CDR3 sequences, around a fifth seen once. Study findings and constraints: Each seasonal influenza vaccination, the authors suggested, recruits few new T cells.

With respect to this clonotype: Its antigen is not known. Its ends do not fully match the called genes, so a read error is possible.

The CDR3 spans 13 residues. Germline V CDR1 and CDR2: MNHNS, SASEGT. This TCR came from a man between 50 and 70 years old who received an inactivated influenza vaccine. This sample comprised PBMCs from blood, obtained 21 months after vaccination. The chain employs TRBV6-1 and TRBJ2-5; D gene unclear. CDR3: CASREAYQETQYF. Written as DNA, the CDR3 is TGTGCCAGCAGGGAAGCGTACCAAGAGACCCAGTACTTC.